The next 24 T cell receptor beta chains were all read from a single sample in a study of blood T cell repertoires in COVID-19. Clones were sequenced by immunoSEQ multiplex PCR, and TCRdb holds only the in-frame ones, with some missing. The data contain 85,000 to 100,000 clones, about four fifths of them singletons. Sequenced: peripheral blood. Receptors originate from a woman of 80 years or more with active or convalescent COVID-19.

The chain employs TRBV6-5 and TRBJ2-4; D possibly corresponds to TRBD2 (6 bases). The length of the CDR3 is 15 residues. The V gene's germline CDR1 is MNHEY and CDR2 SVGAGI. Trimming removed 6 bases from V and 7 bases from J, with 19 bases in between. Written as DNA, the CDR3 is TGTGCCAGCAGCCCAAGGGGACTTCTCGGCAACATTCAGTACTTC. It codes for CASSPRGLLGNIQYF.

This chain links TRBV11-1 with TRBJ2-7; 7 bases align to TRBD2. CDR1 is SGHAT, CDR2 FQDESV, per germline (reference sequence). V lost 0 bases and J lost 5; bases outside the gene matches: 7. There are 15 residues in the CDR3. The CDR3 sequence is CASSLALRGSNEQYF. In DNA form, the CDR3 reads TGTGCCAGCAGCTTAGCGCTGCGCGGGAGTAACGAGCAGTACTTC.

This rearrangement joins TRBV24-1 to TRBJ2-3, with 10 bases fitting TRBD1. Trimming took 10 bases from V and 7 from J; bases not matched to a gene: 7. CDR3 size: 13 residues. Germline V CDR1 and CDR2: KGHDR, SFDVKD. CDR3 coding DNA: TGTGCCACAGGGACAGGGGCTTCGAATACGCAGTATTTT. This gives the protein CATGTGASNTQYF.

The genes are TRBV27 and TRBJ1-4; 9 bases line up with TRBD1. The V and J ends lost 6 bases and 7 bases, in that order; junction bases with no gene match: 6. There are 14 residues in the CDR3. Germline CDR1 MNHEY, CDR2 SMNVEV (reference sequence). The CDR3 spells CASRPDRGIEKLFF. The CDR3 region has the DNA TGTGCCAGCAGGCCGGACAGGGGTATTGAAAAACTGTTTTTT. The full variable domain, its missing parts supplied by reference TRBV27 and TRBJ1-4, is EAQVTQNPRYLITVTGKKLTVTCSQNMNHEYMSWYRQDPGLGLRQIYYSMNVEVTDKGDVPEGYKVSRKEKRNFPLILESPSPNQTSLYFCASRPDRGIEKLFFGSGTQLSVL.

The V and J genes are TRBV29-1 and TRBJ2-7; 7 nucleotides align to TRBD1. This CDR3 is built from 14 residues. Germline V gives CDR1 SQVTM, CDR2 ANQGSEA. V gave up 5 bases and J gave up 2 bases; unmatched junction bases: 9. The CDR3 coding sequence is TGCAGCGTTCAGACAGGGTATCCTCCCTACGAGCAGTACTTC. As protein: CSVQTGYPPYEQYF.

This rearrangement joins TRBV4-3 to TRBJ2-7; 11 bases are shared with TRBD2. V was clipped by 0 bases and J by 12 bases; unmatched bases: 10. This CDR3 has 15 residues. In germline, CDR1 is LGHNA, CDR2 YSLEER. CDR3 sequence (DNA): TGCGCCAGCAGCCAAGATCAACGTACTAGCGGGAGAACGTACTTC. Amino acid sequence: CASSQDQRTSGRTYF.

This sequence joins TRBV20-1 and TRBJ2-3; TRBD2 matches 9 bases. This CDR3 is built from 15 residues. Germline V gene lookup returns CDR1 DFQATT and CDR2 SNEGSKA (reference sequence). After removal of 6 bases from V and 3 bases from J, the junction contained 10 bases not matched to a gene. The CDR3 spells CSASMASGATDTQYF. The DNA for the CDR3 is TGCAGTGCCAGTATGGCTAGCGGGGCTACAGATACGCAGTATTTT.

CDR3 in DNA: TGTGCCAGCAGTTTACAGGGGAACACTGAAGCTTTCTTT. This encodes CASSLQGNTEAFF. This chain connects TRBV6-6 to TRBJ1-1, with a tentative D call TRBD1 (6 bases). CDR3 length equals 13 residues. Per germline, CDR1 MNHNY and CDR2 SVGAGI (reference sequence). Deletions cut 4 bases from V and 1 base from J, with 7 bases between.

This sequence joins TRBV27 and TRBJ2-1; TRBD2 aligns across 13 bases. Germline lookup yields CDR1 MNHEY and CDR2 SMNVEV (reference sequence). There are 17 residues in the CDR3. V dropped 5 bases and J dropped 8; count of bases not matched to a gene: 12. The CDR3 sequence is CASSPGGTSGRAYEQFF. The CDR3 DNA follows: TGTGCCAGCAGTCCGGGAGGTACTAGCGGGAGGGCCTATGAGCAGTTCTTC.

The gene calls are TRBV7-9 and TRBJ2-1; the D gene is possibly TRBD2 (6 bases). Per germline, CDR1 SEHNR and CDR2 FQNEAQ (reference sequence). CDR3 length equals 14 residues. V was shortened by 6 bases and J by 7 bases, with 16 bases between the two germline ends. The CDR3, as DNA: TGTGCCAGCAGGAACACGGGGGTTGGTAATGAGCAGTTCTTC. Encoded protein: CASRNTGVGNEQFF. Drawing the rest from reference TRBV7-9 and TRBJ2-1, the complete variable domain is DTGVSQNPRHKITKRGQNVTFRCDPISEHNRLYWYRQTLGQGPEFLTYFQNEAQLEKSRLLSDRFSAERPKGSFSTLEIQRTEQGDSAMYLCASRNTGVGNEQFFGPGTRLTVL.

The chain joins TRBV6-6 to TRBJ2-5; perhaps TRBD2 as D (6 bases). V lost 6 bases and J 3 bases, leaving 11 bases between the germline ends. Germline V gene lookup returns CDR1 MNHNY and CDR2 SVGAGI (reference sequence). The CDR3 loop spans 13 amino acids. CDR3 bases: TGTGCCAGCAGAGGCGGGGTCAAAGAGACCCAGTACTTC. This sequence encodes CASRGGVKETQYF.

The CDR3 nucleotides read TGTGCCAGCAGCATAGGGACAGGGAGTAATGAAAAACTGTTTTTT. This sequence encodes CASSIGTGSNEKLFF. The V and J genes are TRBV5-8 and TRBJ1-4; 9 bases align to TRBD1. V was clipped by 4 bases and J by 4 bases; unmatched bases: 5. The CDR3 runs to 15 residues. The germline V gene has CDR1 SGHTS and CDR2 YDEGEE. Supplemented by reference TRBV5-8 and TRBJ1-4, the full variable domain reads EAGVTQSPTHLIKTRGQQATLRCSPISGHTSVYWYQQALGLGLQFLLWYDEGEERNRGNFPPRFSGRQFPNYSSELNVNALELEDSALYLCASSIGTGSNEKLFFGSGTQLSVL.

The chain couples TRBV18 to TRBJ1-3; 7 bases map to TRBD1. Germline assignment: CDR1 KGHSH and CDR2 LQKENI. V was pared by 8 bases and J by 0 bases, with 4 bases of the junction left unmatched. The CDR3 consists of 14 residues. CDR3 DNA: TGTGCCAGCACGGCAGGGGGCTCTGGAAACACCATATATTTT. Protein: CASTAGGSGNTIYF.

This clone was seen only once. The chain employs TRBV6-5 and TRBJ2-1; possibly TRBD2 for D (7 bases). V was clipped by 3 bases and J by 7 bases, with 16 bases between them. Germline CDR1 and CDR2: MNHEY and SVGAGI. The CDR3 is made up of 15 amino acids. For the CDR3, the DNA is TGTGCCAGCAGTTATGGGGGGGCGTGGGAAAATGAGCAGTTCTTC. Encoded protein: CASSYGGAWENEQFF.

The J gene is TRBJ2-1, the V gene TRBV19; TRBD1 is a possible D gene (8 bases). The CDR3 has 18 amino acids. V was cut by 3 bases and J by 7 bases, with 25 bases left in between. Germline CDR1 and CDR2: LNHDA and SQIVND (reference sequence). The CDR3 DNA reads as TGTGCCAGTAGTATCAATAGTTGGGCAGGGGGCGGGAGTAATGAGCAGTTCTTC. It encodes CASSINSWAGGGSNEQFF.

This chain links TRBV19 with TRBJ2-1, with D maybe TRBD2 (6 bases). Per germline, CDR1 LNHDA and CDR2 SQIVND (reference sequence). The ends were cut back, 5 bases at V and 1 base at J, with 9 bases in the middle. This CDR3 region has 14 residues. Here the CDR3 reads CASSFSGSYNEQFF. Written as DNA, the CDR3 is TGTGCCAGTAGTTTTAGCGGATCCTACAATGAGCAGTTCTTC.

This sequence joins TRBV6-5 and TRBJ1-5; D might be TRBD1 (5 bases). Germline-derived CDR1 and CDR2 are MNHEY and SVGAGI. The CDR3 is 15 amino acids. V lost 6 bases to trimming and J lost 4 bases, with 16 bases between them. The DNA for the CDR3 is TGTGCCAGCAGCGCCGGGGACTTAAGGAATCAGCCCCAGCATTTT. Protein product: CASSAGDLRNQPQHF.

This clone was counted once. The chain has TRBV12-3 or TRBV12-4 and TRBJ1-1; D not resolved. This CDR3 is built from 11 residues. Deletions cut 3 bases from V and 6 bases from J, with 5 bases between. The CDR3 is CASSFSSEAFF. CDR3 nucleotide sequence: TGTGCCAGCAGTTTCTCGTCTGAAGCTTTCTTT.

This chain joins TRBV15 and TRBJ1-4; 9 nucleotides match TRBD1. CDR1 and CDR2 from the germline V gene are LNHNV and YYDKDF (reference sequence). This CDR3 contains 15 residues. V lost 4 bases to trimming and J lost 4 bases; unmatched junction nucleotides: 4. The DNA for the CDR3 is TGTGCCACCAGCACCCAGGGACAGGGTAATGAAAAACTGTTTTTT. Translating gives CATSTQGQGNEKLFF.

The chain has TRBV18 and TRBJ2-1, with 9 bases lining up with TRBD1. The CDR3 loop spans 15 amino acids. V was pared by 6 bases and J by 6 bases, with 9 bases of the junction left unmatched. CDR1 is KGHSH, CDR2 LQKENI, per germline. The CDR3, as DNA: TGTGCCAGCTCCCCCGGGACAGGGTTTATCAATGAGCAGTTCTTC. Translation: CASSPGTGFINEQFF.

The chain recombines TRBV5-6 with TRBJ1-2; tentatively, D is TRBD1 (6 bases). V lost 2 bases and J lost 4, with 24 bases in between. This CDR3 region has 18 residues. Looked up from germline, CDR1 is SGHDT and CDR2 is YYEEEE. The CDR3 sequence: CASSFLNVGGGSGYGYTF. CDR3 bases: TGTGCCAGCAGCTTCTTGAATGTTGGCGGGGGCAGCGGCTATGGCTACACCTTC.

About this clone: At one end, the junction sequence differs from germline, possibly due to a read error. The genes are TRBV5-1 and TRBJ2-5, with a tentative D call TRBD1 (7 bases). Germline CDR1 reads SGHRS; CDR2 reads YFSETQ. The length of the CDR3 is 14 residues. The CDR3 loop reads CASSAGTAQETQYF. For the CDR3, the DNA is TGTGCCAGCAGCGCGGGGACAGCTCAAGAGACCCAGTACTTC. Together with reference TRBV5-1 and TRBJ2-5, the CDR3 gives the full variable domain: KAGVTQTPRYLIKTRGQQVTLSCSPISGHRSVSWYQQTPGQGLQFLFEYFSETQRNKGNFPGRFSGRQFSNSRSEMNVSTLELGDSALYLCASSAGTAQETQYFGPGTRLLVL.

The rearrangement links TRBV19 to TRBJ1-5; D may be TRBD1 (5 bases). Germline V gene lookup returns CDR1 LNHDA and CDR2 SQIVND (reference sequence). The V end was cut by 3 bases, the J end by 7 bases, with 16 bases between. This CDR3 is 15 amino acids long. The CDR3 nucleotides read TGTGCCAGTAGTATTGGGGTGGGGGGTGGCCAGCCCCAGCATTTT. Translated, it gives CASSIGVGGGQPQHF.

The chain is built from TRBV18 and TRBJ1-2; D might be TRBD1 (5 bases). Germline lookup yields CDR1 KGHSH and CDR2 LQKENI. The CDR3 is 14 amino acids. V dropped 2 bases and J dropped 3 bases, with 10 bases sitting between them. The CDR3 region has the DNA TGTGCCAGCTCACCAGCAGGGTCAGACTATGGCTACACCTTC. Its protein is CASSPAGSDYGYTF. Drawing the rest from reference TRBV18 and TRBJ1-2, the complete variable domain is NAGVMQNPRHLVRRRGQEARLRCSPMKGHSHVYWYRQLPEEGLKFMVYLQKENIIDESGMPKERFSAEFPKEGPSILRIQQVVRGDSAAYFCASSPAGSDYGYTFGSGTRLTVV.